Listed here are 20 T cell receptor beta chains from one sample, sequenced in a study of blood T cell repertoires in COVID-19. Generated by immunoSEQ multiplex PCR, the TCRdb table keeps only in-frame clones and is missing some. The sample contains hundreds of thousands of clones, 84% of which appear only once. Material: PBMCs or T cells enriched from blood (not recorded which). These receptors were taken from a man aged 25 to 40 with acute COVID-19.

This clone was detected once. J is TRBJ1-2 and V is TRBV30; TRBD1 matches at 10 bases. Trimming removed 4 bases from V and 8 bases from J; junction bases left unmatched: 4. The CDR3 loop spans 12 amino acids. Germline loops: CDR1 GTSNPN, CDR2 SVGIG (reference sequence). CDR3 in amino acids: CAWTGTGDGYTF. CDR3 nucleotides: TGTGCCTGGACAGGGACAGGGGACGGCTACACCTTC. Full variable domain (outside the CDR3, taken from reference TRBV30 and TRBJ1-2): SQTIHQWPATLVQPVGSPLSLECTVEGTSNPNLYWYRQAAGRGLQLLFYSVGIGQISSEVPQNLSASRPQDRQFILSSKKLLLSDSGFYLCAWTGTGDGYTFGSGTRLTVV.

The chain is built from TRBV6-2 or TRBV6-3 and TRBJ2-6, with no clear D. This CDR3 region has 18 residues. V was cut by 0 bases and J by 2 bases, with 14 bases left in between. CDR1 MNHEY and CDR2 SVGEGT come from the germline V gene. CDR3 sequence reads: CASSYSRSNRAGANVLTF. CDR3 sequence (DNA): TGTGCCAGCAGTTACTCGCGATCAAACAGAGCTGGGGCCAACGTCCTGACTTTC.

J is TRBJ1-5 and V is TRBV29-1; 8 bases align to TRBD1. V lost 6 bases and J lost 6; bases outside the gene matches: 13. Germline V gene sequence: CDR1 SQVTM, CDR2 ANQGSEA. The CDR3 is 15 residues long. The CDR3 DNA is TGCAGCGTGGCAGGGGGCGAAGTGGACGGTCAGCCCCAGCATTTT. Its protein product is CSVAGGEVDGQPQHF.

This clone came up a few times. The chain has TRBV14 and TRBJ1-2; perhaps TRBD1 as D (5 bases). CDR1 SGHDN and CDR2 FVKESK come from the germline V gene. The CDR3 contains 14 residues. Trimming shortened V by 0 bases and J by 8 bases, and 13 bases separated the two germline ends. CDR3: CASSQETVGRGYTF. CDR3 sequence (DNA): TGTGCCAGCAGCCAAGAGACAGTTGGTAGGGGCTACACCTTC.

This clone occurred a few times. The chain carries TRBV7-3 and TRBJ1-3; 8 nucleotides agree with TRBD1. The CDR3 consists of 14 residues. Germline V CDR1 and CDR2: SGHTA, FQGTGA. The V and J ends lost 3 bases and 4 bases, in that order; junction bases with no gene match: 2. The CDR3 nucleotides read TGTGCCAGCAGCTTGACAGGGGCAGGAAACACCATATATTTT. Its translation is CASSLTGAGNTIYF.

This chain links TRBV28 with TRBJ2-7; D gene ambiguous. Germline V lookup: CDR1 MDHEN, CDR2 SYDVKM. This CDR3 contains 12 residues. V lost 6 bases and J 3 bases, leaving 9 bases between the germline ends. The CDR3 loop reads CASSRDNYEQYV. The CDR3 region has the DNA TGTGCCAGCAGCCGTGACAACTACGAGCAGTACGTC.

The chain recombines TRBV28 with TRBJ1-1; D remains unclear. From germline, CDR1 is MDHEN and CDR2 SYDVKM. The length of the CDR3 is 11 residues. V lost 8 bases, J lost 1 base, and 5 bases lay in between. CDR3 nucleotide sequence: TGTGCCAGCTCAGGGAACACTGAAGCTTTCTTT. Translated, it gives CASSGNTEAFF.

The V call is TRBV6-5, the J call TRBJ2-1; 9 positions match TRBD2. The J segment lost 7 bases and the V segment lost 2 bases, leaving 9 bases of the junction unmatched. The length of the CDR3 is 16 residues. The germline gives CDR1 MNHEY, CDR2 SVGAGI. CDR3 DNA sequence: TGTGCCAGCAGTTACGGTCCAGCGGGAGGTGATAATGAGCAGTTCTTC. Protein sequence: CASSYGPAGGDNEQFF.

The gene calls are TRBV27 and TRBJ1-2, with 7 bases fitting TRBD1. V was pared by 2 bases and J by 6 bases, with 3 bases of the junction left unmatched. The CDR3 has 13 amino acids. CDR1 is MNHEY and CDR2 is SMNVEV in the germline V gene (reference sequence). CDR3 bases: TGTGCCAGCAGTTTAAGGGGGCGACATGGCTACACCTTC. This translates into CASSLRGRHGYTF.

J is TRBJ2-4 and V is TRBV5-8; D remains unclear. Germline assignment: CDR1 SGHTS and CDR2 YDEGEE. The length of the CDR3 is 15 residues. V lost 4 bases and J lost 7, with 18 bases in between. CDR3 sequence: CASSVVSGRFNIQYF. The CDR3 nucleotides read TGTGCCAGCAGCGTTGTTTCTGGCAGATTTAACATTCAGTACTTC.

CDR3 sequence reads: CSAGGTSTEQFF. CDR3 sequence (DNA): TGCAGCGCTGGAGGGACTAGCACTGAGCAGTTCTTC. The J gene is TRBJ2-1, the V gene TRBV29-1, with 9 bases identical to TRBD2. CDR3 size: 12 residues. Germline CDR1 and CDR2: SQVTM and ANQGSEA. The junction had 7 bases not matched to a gene; V was cut back by 7 bases and J by 9 bases.

V is TRBV11-2 and J is TRBJ2-3; no clear D. The germline gives CDR1 SGHAT, CDR2 FQNNGV. The CDR3 covers 13 residues. Deletions cut 6 bases from V and 5 bases from J, with 12 bases between. DNA for the CDR3: TGTGCCAGCAGTCTCAAGCTTGGAGATACGCAGTATTTT. It specifies CASSLKLGDTQYF.

This clone was seen once. The chain combines TRBV9 with TRBJ2-5, with D tentatively TRBD1 (5 bases). CDR1 is SGDLS and CDR2 is YYNGEE in the germline V gene. This CDR3 comprises 16 residues. Trimming took off 4 bases at V and 5 bases at J, with 21 bases between the two ends. The DNA of the CDR3 is TGTGCCAGCAGCCCCCATTCACAGGCGTCAAGGGAGACCCAGTACTTC. It codes for CASSPHSQASRETQYF.

This rearrangement joins TRBV29-1 to TRBJ2-1; 8 nucleotides match TRBD2. From germline, CDR1 is SQVTM and CDR2 ANQGSEA. CDR3 length: 14 residues. Trimming at V came to 5 bases and at J to 0 bases, leaving 3 bases not matched to a gene. CDR3: CSVKSGSSYNEQFF. The CDR3 DNA is TGCAGCGTTAAAAGCGGGAGCTCCTACAATGAGCAGTTCTTC.

The genes are TRBV24-1 and TRBJ2-1; the match to TRBD2 covers 10 bases. The J segment lost 9 bases and the V segment lost 7 bases, leaving 8 bases of the junction unmatched. The germline gives CDR1 KGHDR, CDR2 SFDVKD. The CDR3 runs to 14 residues. CDR3 nucleotide sequence: TGTGCCACCAGCCAAGCGGGAGGGTTGGGTGAGCAGTTCTTC. Its translation: CATSQAGGLGEQFF.

The chain employs TRBV11-2 and TRBJ1-2; D gene unclear. This CDR3 contains 14 residues. Trimming cost V 1 base and J 8 bases, with 14 bases left between them. In germline, CDR1 is SGHAT, CDR2 FQNNGV. The CDR3 nucleotides read TGTGCCAGCAGCTTAGGAGTAGGCCGGGAAGGCTACACCTTC. This encodes CASSLGVGREGYTF.

The J gene is TRBJ1-2, the V gene TRBV2; weak D call: TRBD1 (5 bases). Germline V lookup: CDR1 SNHLY, CDR2 FYNNEI. This CDR3 is built from 13 residues. Trimming stripped 8 bases from V and 2 bases from J, with 12 bases between. The CDR3 DNA sequence: TGTGCCAGCGGGTCAGGGATGAACTATGGCTACACCTTC. This translates into CASGSGMNYGYTF.

V gene TRBV3-1 (or the pseudogene TRBV3-2) combines with J gene TRBJ1-5; no reliable D call. Per the germline V gene, CDR1 is LGHDT and CDR2 is YNNKEL (reference sequence). V was cut by 8 bases and J by 7 bases, with 9 bases left in between. This CDR3 region has 11 residues. CDR3 sequence: CASGEKQPQHF. CDR3 DNA: TGTGCCAGCGGGGAGAAGCAGCCCCAGCATTTT.

J is TRBJ2-4 and V is TRBV6-5; 8 bases fit TRBD1. J was trimmed by 11 bases and V by 0 bases; bases with no gene match: 6. CDR1 is MNHEY and CDR2 is SVGAGI in the germline V gene. This CDR3 region has 14 residues. The CDR3 bases are TGTGCCAGCAGTTACTCGCCGGGACAGGTCCTTCAGTACTTC. Amino acid sequence: CASSYSPGQVLQYF.

This clone has more than one count but fewer than ten. This chain uses TRBV4-2 with TRBJ1-2, with TRBD1 matching 11 bases. Germline CDR1 reads LGHNA; CDR2 reads YNFKEQ. V lost 4 bases to trimming and J lost 7 bases; unmatched junction nucleotides: 5. This CDR3 contains 14 residues. The CDR3 here is CASSPGTGGGGYTF. CDR3 bases: TGTGCCAGCAGCCCCGGGACAGGGGGTGGTGGCTACACCTTC.